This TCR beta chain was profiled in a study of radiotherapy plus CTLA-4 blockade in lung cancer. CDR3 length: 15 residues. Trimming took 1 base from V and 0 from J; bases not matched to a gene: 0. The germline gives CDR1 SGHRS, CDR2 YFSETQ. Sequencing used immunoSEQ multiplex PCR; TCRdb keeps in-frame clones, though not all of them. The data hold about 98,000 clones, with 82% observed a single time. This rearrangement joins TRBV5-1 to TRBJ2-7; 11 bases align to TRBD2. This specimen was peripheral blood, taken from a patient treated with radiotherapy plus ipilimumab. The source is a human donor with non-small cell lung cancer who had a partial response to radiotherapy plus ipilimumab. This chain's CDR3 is CASSLTSGSSYEQYF. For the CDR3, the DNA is TGCGCCAGCAGCTTGACTAGCGGGAGCTCCTACGAGCAGTACTTC. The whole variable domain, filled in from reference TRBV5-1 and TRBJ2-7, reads KAGVTQTPRYLIKTRGQQVTLSCSPISGHRSVSWYQQTPGQGLQFLFEYFSETQRNKGNFPGRFSGRQFSNSRSEMNVSTLELGDSALYLCASSLTSGSSYEQYFGPGTRLTVT.